This T cell receptor beta chain was documented in a study of blood T cell repertoires in COVID-19. Background on the study: Samples of COVID-19 (acute and convalescent) were obtained from the United States, Italy and Spain. PBMCs, B-cell-depleted T cells, or T cells were the source of the cDNA or gDNA that made up the material.

The authors' processing: Reference gene primers were amplified, and this amplification served to estimate nucleated cell counts. Sequenced by immunoSEQ multiplex PCR; TCRdb stores in-frame clones only, minus some. The V and J calls and clone size were taken over from that table, and D and trimming were inferred from the DNA. The sample holds more than 80,000 clones, approximately 83% seen once. Between the trimmed V and J ends, which lost 0 bases and 3 bases, there was a span of 13 bases. The CDR3 has 15 amino acids. Germline assignment: CDR1 SGHNT and CDR2 YYREEE (reference sequence). Sample: peripheral blood. The chain links TRBV5-4 to TRBJ2-7, with D perhaps TRBD1 (6 bases). The sequence derives from a woman in her 70s with acute or convalescent COVID-19. CDR3 in DNA: TGTGCCAGCAGCTTGGCGTCGGACAGCTACTACGAGCAGTACTTC. Its translation: CASSLASDSYYEQYF.